This T cell receptor (beta chain) was recovered during a study of blood T cell repertoires in COVID-19 (dated by TCRdb to the early 2020s). Regarding the complete study: Collaborator samples came from the United States, Italy and Spain and covered acute and convalescent phases of COVID-19. The material from the prospective study consisted of cDNA or gDNA derived from T cells, B-cell-depleted T cells, or PBMCs. Subjects who had been exposed to COVID-19, were actively infected with it, or had recovered from it provided the deeply sampled blood TCRbeta repertoires that made up the dataset. The repertoires were released in a freely available public database intended as a resource for research on the immune response to SARS-CoV-2. The samples were drawn from two sources: the first 160 participants of the ongoing ImmuneRACE study, and approximately 1,300 subjects contributed by 6 global collaborators. Sample metadata almost always included a de-identified subject ID, COVID-19 status, age in years and sex. Where available, HLA class I and class II types were obtained from metadata supplied by the sample provider rather than from assay-based typing. Here is what the overall study found, with its caveats: How much clinical and demographic metadata was included differed by source and by participant, and the metadata was provided uncurated.

Counted from cysteine to phenylalanine, this CDR3 has 15 amino acids. Only the CDR3 portion is preserved as DNA: 45 bases, with reading frame beginning at the first base. The CDR1 and CDR2 encoded by the germline V gene are SGHRS and YFSETQ. Cut back by 0 bases and 8 bases, the V and J ends lie 15 bases apart. Collaborating institutions collected whole blood in K2EDTA tubes following their own protocols. For TCRbeta analysis, collaborators shipped samples in one of three forms: frozen whole blood, isolated PBMCs, or DNA extracted from either of those sample types. TCRbeta CDR3 regions were amplified from genomic DNA by means of the immunoSEQ Assay, a bias-controlled multiplex PCR. On the authors' methods: Within the assay, amplification of reference gene primers was used to estimate how many nucleated cells each sample contained. To quantify the absolute abundance of each unique TCRbeta CDR3 rearrangement, sequence reads were collapsed and filtered. For each sample, productive Simpson clonality was calculated by taking the square root of Simpson's diversity index across productive rearrangements. Sourced from immuneACCESS, this table was stored by TCRdb with only in-frame sequences that have V and J called. A share of the clones is absent; for the studies checked, an unresolved V gene accounts for under half, and the remainder has no known explanation. The DNA gave D and trimming, while V, J and clone size come from that table. The sample table holds about 110,000 clones, of which over 75% were seen once. Roughly 4.1% of the sample rests with the top ten.

In the case of this clone: Its recognized antigen is unknown. Base qualities are not provided; no much larger clone lies one nucleotide away.

The TCR originated in a woman between 70 and 85 years old with acute or convalescent COVID-19. The sequencing input was peripheral blood. The sequence is built from TRBV5-1 and TRBJ2-1; a weak D assignment points to TRBD2 (5 bases agree). The CDR3 is CASSLAISDLDEQFF. In nucleotides, the sequence is TGCGCCAGCAGCTTGGCCATTAGCGACCTTGATGAGCAGTTCTTC.